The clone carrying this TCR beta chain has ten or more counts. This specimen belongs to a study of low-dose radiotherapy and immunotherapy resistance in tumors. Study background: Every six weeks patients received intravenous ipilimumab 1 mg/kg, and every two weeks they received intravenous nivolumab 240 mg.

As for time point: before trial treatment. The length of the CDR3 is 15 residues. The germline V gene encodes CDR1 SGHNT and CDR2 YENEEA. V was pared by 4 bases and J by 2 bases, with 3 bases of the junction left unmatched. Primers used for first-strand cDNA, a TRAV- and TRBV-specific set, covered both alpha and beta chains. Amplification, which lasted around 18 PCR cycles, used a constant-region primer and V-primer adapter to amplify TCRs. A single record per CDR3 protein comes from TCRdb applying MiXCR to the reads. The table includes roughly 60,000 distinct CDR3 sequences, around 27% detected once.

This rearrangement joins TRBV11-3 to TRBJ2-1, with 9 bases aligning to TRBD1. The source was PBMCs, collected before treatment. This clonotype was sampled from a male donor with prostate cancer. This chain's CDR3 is CASSSRQGAYNEQFF. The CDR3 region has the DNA TGTGCCAGCAGCTCAAGACAGGGGGCCTACAATGAGCAGTTCTTC.